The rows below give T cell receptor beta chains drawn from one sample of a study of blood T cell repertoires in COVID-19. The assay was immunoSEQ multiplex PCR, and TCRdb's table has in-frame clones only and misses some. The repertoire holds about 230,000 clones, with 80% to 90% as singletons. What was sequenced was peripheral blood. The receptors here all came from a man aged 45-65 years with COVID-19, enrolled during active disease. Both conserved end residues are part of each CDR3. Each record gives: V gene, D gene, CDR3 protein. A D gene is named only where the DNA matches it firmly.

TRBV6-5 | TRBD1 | CASSYGGQGIGELFF
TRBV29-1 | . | CSVEGGPRNEQFF
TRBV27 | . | CASSLSGGARNNQPQHF
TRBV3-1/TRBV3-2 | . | CASSLTREDYGYTF
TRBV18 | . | CASCRDTNTGELFF
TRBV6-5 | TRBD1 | CASSLTGTVKINEQFF
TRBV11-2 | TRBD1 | CASSPGTANSPLHF
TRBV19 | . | CASSIALVDNQPQHF
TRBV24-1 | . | CATSDPGHYGYTF
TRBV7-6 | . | CASSLVPSSYNEQFF
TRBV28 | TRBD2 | CASRYGAGAYYEQYF
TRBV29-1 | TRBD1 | CSAGTENTDTQYF
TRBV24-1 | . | CATSETSGNTGELFF
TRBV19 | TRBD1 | CASTSTGFATNEKLFF
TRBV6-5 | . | CASSYLGGNTDTQYF
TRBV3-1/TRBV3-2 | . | CASSHSEETQYF
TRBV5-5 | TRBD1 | CASSARTGGYEKLFF
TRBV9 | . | CASSVAYRNTIYF
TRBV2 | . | CASRDTLQETQYF
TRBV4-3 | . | CASSQEALRPGNEQFF
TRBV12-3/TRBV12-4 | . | CASRAGFGYTF
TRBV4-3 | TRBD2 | CASSQETSGGAYEQYF
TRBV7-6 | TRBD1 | CASTETGDSYEQYF
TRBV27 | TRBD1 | CASSLNRGGVTEAFF
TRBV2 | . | CASSESSDTQYF
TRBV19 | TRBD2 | CASSPLAGGSEQYF
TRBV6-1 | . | CASSAGETQYF
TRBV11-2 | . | CASSPTDSYGYTF
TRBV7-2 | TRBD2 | CASSLVGTSGDLSYEQYF
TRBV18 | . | CASSPGPVVLAFF
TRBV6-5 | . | CASEDYYGYTF
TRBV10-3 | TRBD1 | CAITLGQGEGYTF
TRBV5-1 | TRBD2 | CASKLAGVDRAGELFF
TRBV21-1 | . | CASRTRGTGFFSYEQYF
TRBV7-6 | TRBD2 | CASSFGGTRSTDTQYF
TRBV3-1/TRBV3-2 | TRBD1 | CASSQGDSQHF
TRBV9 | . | CASSVGVGGPRTDTQYF
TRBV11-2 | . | CASSARQDVWTEAFF
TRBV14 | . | CASSHTQHGSDTQYF
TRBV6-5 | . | CASSPRRGTGELFF
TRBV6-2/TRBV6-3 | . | CASSYSGTPGNTIYF
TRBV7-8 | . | CASSLLGAVGNEQFF